This passage covers 14 T cell receptor beta chains from one sample sequenced in a study of T cells in Graves' hyperthyroidism and ophthalmopathy. The source material, RNA transcripts, was used to amplify TCR beta CDR3 regions. Carried out on the TCR CDR3, a first-round RT-PCR used the HTBI primer set. TCRdb re-analysed the multiplex PCR reads in MiXCR, keeping a single row per CDR3 protein. The table has around 380,000 distinct CDR3 sequences, about 14% seen once. Sequencing was performed on blood. These receptors came from a young man with Graves' hyperthyroidism that later progressed to Graves' ophthalmopathy.

This clonotype came up many times. The gene calls are TRBV2 and TRBJ2-2; possible D gene TRBD1, 6 bases. The CDR3 covers 13 residues. CDR1 is SNHLY and CDR2 is FYNNEI in the germline V gene. V lost 5 bases and J lost 6, with 10 bases in between. CDR3 in DNA: TGTGCCAGCAGTAGCACAGGGTCCGGGGAGCTGTTTTTT. Encoded protein: CASSSTGSGELFF.

V usage is TRBV27 and J usage is TRBJ2-2; D uncertain. CDR1 and CDR2 from the germline V gene are MNHEY and SMNVEV (reference sequence). This CDR3 is built from 12 residues. V gave up 5 bases and J gave up 3 bases, with 4 bases separating them. DNA for the CDR3: TGTGCCAGCAGTCACTACACCGGGGAGCTGTTTTTT. This gives the protein CASSHYTGELFF.

This clonotype has a single count. The V and J genes are TRBV20-1 and TRBJ1-3; D call uncertain. The CDR3 totals 13 residues. Trimming stripped 3 bases from V and 3 bases from J, with 9 bases between. CDR1 and CDR2 (germline): DFQATT, SNEGSKA (reference sequence). CDR3 region: CSASKGVGNTIYF. The CDR3 DNA reads as TGCAGTGCTAGCAAGGGTGTTGGAAACACCATATATTTT.

The chain combines TRBV12-3 or TRBV12-4 with TRBJ2-1; D not certain. Trimming removed 4 bases at V and 9 bases at J, with 13 bases between. The CDR3 extends over 13 amino acids. The CDR3 loop reads CASSSGPSSEQFF. CDR3 DNA: TGTGCCAGCAGTTCTGGCCCGTCCAGTGAGCAGTTCTTC.

This clonotype was counted ten times or more. V and J are TRBV5-5 and TRBJ1-5; possibly TRBD1 for D (5 bases). Looked up from germline, CDR1 is SGHKS and CDR2 is YYEKEE (reference sequence). This CDR3 comprises 14 residues. The germline V and J ends were trimmed by 4 bases and 4 bases, with 12 bases remaining between them. For the CDR3, the DNA is TGTGCCAGCAGCCGTCGGGGCTGGAATCAGCCCCAGCATTTT. Translating it yields CASSRRGWNQPQHF.

At least ten counts were recorded for this clonotype. The V call is TRBV6-1, the J call TRBJ1-5; no firm D call. V was trimmed by 2 bases and J by 7 bases, leaving 9 bases between them. The germline gives CDR1 MNHNS, CDR2 SASEGT. The CDR3 extends over 13 amino acids. CDR3 sequence reads: CASSERRSQPQHF. CDR3 coding DNA: TGTGCCAGCAGTGAAAGGCGGAGCCAGCCCCAGCATTTT.

There are a few counts of this clonotype. This chain uses TRBV5-6 with TRBJ2-3, with a weak D call TRBD1 (6 bases). CDR1 and CDR2 (germline): SGHDT, YYEEEE. Between the trimmed V and J ends, which lost 3 bases and 2 bases, there was a span of 7 bases. The CDR3 length is 13 residues. DNA of the CDR3: TGTGCCAGCAGCTGGGACATCACAGATACGCAGTATTTT. Translating gives CASSWDITDTQYF.

This clonotype showed up just a few times. A read error may account for a junction end that differs from germline. DNA of the CDR3: TGTGCCAGCAGCTTGGTAGGGGGGAACACTGAAGCTCTCTTT. This encodes CASSLVGGNTEALF. V usage is TRBV5-5 and J usage is TRBJ1-1, with D possibly matching TRBD1 (6 bases). This CDR3 is built from 14 residues. Germline V gives CDR1 SGHKS, CDR2 YYEKEE (reference sequence).

The chain links TRBV19 to TRBJ2-3; the D is unclear. CDR1 is LNHDA, CDR2 SQIVND, per germline (reference sequence). With 8 bases removed from V and 2 bases from J, the gap between germline ends came to 14 bases. The CDR3 loop spans 14 amino acids. Here the CDR3 reads CASSDRRHTDTQYF. The CDR3 DNA reads TGTGCCAGTTCAGACCGAAGGCACACAGATACGCAGTATTTT.

J is TRBJ2-7 and V is TRBV10-3, with a possible D match to TRBD1 (5 bases). From germline, CDR1 is ENHRY and CDR2 SYGVKD. V was clipped by 2 bases and J by 2 bases, with 10 bases between them. The CDR3 extends over 14 amino acids. In nucleotides, the CDR3 is TGTGCCATCAGTGAGGGCAGGGAAACCTACGAGCAGTACTTC. Encoded protein: CAISEGRETYEQYF.

This clonotype turned up a few times. This chain links TRBV28 with TRBJ2-1; 8 nucleotides line up with TRBD1. The CDR3 is 14 residues long. Germline CDR1 is MDHEN and CDR2 is SYDVKM. V lost 6 bases, J lost 2 bases, and 3 bases stayed unmatched. CDR3 in amino acids: CASSRDRTYNEQFF. In DNA form, the CDR3 reads TGTGCCAGCAGCCGGGACAGGACCTACAATGAGCAGTTCTTC.

V and J are TRBV2 and TRBJ1-1; D gene uncertain. The germline CDR1 and CDR2 sequences are SNHLY and FYNNEI. The CDR3 is 13 amino acids. V was cut by 7 bases and J by 0 bases, with 9 bases left in between. Written as DNA, the CDR3 is TGTGCCAGCACGATGGAAGTGAACACTGAAGCTTTCTTT. Amino acids: CASTMEVNTEAFF.

A remark on this clonotype: A clone one base away is much larger, so this may be a read error. The rearrangement links TRBV15 to TRBJ2-7; 10 bases match TRBD2. This CDR3 region has 15 residues. Looked up from germline, CDR1 is LNHNV and CDR2 is YYDKDF (reference sequence). The CDR3 nucleotides are TGTGCCACCAGCAGGATAGCGGGGGGATCCTACGAGCGGTACTTC. Protein: CATSRIAGGSYERYF.

V gene TRBV4-2 combines with J gene TRBJ2-5; tentatively, D is TRBD2 (7 bases). CDR3 length equals 16 residues. Germline loops: CDR1 LGHNA, CDR2 YNFKEQ. The V and J ends lost 4 bases and 5 bases respectively, with 20 bases between them. CDR3 nucleotides: TGTGCCAGCAGCCCTCAAGGAAAGGGGGAGGGGGAGACCCAGTACTTC. It encodes CASSPQGKGEGETQYF.